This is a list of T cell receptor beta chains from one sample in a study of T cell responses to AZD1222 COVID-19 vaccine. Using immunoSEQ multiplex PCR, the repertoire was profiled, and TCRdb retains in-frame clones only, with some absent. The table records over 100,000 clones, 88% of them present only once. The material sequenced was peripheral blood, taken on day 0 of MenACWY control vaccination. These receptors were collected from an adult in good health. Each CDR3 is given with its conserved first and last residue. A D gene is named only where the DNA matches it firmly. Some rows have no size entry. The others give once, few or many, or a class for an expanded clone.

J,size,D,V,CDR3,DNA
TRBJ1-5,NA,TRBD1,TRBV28,CATTVGTGVNQPQHF,TGTGCCACCACGGTCGGGACAGGGGTCAATCAGCCCCAGCATTTT
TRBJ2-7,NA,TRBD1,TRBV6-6,CASSLGDRVYEQYF,TGTGCCAGCAGTTTGGGGGACAGGGTTTACGAGCAGTACTTC
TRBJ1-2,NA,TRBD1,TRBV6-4,CASTEREGAGGYTF,TGTGCCAGCACCGAACGGGAGGGGGCCGGTGGCTACACCTTC
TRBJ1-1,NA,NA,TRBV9,CASGVNTEAFF,TGTGCCAGCGGGGTCAACACTGAAGCTTTCTTT
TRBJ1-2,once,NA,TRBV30,CAWSVGQGYGYTF,TGTGCCTGGAGTGTAGGGCAAGGGTATGGCTACACCTTC
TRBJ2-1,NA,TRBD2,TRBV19,CASSPRTSGGWHNEQFF,TGTGCCAGTAGTCCGCGGACTAGCGGGGGATGGCACAATGAGCAGTTCTTC
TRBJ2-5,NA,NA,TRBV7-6,CASSLETQYF,TGTGCCAGCAGCTTAGAGACCCAGTACTTC
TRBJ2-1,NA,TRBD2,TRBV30,CAWTSGTSYSIDEQFF,TGTGCCTGGACTTCCGGGACTAGTTATTCAATAGATGAGCAGTTCTTC
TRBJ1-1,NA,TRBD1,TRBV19,CASSTQFRQGPNTEAFF,TGTGCCAGTAGTACGCAATTCAGACAGGGGCCGAACACTGAAGCTTTCTTT
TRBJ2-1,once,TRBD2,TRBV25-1,CASSSTSGSSYNEQFF,TGTGCCAGCAGTAGCACTAGCGGTAGCTCCTACAATGAGCAGTTCTTC
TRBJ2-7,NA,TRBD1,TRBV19,CASSFSGTGVYEQYF,TGTGCCAGTAGTTTTTCCGGGACAGGGGTCTACGAGCAGTACTTC
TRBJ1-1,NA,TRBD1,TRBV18,CASSPPNGQAGFEAFF,TGTGCCAGCTCACCCCCCAACGGACAGGCCGGATTTGAAGCTTTCTTT
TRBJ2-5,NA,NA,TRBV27,CASSGFTWFGETQYF,TGTGCCAGCAGTGGCTTCACATGGTTTGGGGAGACCCAGTACTTC
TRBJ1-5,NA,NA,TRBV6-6,CASSSILQGGNQPQHF,TGTGCCAGCAGTTCTATCCTCCAGGGAGGCAATCAGCCCCAGCATTTT
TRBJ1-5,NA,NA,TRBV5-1,CASSLSGRDNQPQHF,TGCGCCAGCAGCTTGTCGGGCAGGGACAATCAGCCCCAGCATTTT
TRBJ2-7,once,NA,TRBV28,CASSPPVSAREQYF,TGTGCCAGCAGTCCGCCGGTTTCGGCCAGGGAGCAGTACTTC
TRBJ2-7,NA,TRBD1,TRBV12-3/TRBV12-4,CASSYLQGDEQYF,TGTGCCAGCAGCTACCTACAGGGGGACGAGCAGTACTTC
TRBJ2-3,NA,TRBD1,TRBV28,CASSLPTGVGDTQYF,TGTGCCAGCAGCCTCCCCACAGGGGTCGGAGATACGCAGTATTTT
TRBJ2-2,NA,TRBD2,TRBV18,CASSPPETSGSLLTGELFF,TGTGCCAGCTCACCACCGGAAACTAGCGGGAGTTTGCTCACCGGGGAGCTGTTTTTT
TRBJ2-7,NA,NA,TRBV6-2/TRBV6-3,CASSYLDLAYGEQYF,TGTGCCAGCAGTTACCTTGATCTAGCTTACGGCGAGCAGTACTTC
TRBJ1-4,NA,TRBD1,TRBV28,CASSLGTGLNEKLFF,TGTGCCAGCAGTTTAGGGACAGGGCTAAATGAAAAACTGTTTTTT
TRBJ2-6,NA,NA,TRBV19,CASASTSPTGANVLTF,TGTGCCAGTGCTTCTACGTCGCCAACTGGGGCCAACGTCCTGACTTTC
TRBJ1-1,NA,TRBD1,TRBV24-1,CATSDLPYRGDNTEAFF,TGTGCCACCAGTGATTTGCCCTACAGGGGAGATAACACTGAAGCTTTCTTT
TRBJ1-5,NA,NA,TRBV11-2,CASSLDGDGNQPQHF,TGTGCCAGCAGCTTAGACGGGGACGGAAATCAGCCCCAGCATTTT
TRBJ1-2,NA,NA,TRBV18,CASSPVAGSRVGYTF,TGTGCCAGCTCACCAGTCGCAGGCTCGAGGGTGGGCTACACCTTC